These 31 T cell receptor beta chains were all obtained from the same sample, sequenced in a study of Ad26.COV2.S vaccination and SARS-CoV-2 variants. This sample's treatment: 19 received Ad26.COV2.S at low or high dose, single or two shots; 5 received placebo; per-sample allocation not given. On day 63 after the first injection, vaccine and placebo recipients gave samples. Clones were sequenced by immunoSEQ multiplex PCR, and TCRdb holds only the in-frame ones, with some missing. Found here are over 400,000 clones, around 91% of them singletons; the top ten hold 4.3%. Material: peripheral blood, obtained in a trial of Ad26.COV2.S vaccine versus placebo. The origin of the receptors is a person between 18 and 65 years old who received the Ad26.COV2.S COVID-19 vaccine or a placebo.

Comments on this clone: The same CDR3 also results from other DNA sequences found in this sample. The chain links TRBV9 to TRBJ1-1; D perhaps matches TRBD1 (6 bases). CDR3 length: 16 amino acids. CDR1 and CDR2 (germline): SGDLS, YYNGEE. The V gene lost 2 bases and the J gene lost 0 bases, with 14 bases spanning the gap. The CDR3 region has the DNA TGTGCCAGCAGCGTCTCCCGGGACACCCTGAACACTGAAGCTTTCTTT. Amino acid sequence: CASSVSRDTLNTEAFF.

The genes are TRBV20-1 and TRBJ2-3, with TRBD2 identical over 10 bases. The V and J ends lost 3 bases and 4 bases, in that order; junction bases with no gene match: 13. The germline gives CDR1 DFQATT, CDR2 SNEGSKA (reference sequence). This CDR3 comprises 17 residues. The CDR3 spells CSASPEGAGGPPDTQYF. CDR3 nucleotides: TGCAGTGCTAGTCCCGAAGGAGCGGGAGGGCCTCCAGATACGCAGTATTTT.

Only a few counts were recorded for this clone. The gene calls are TRBV5-4 and TRBJ1-2; no firm D call. The CDR3 is 11 residues long. The V gene's germline CDR1 is SGHNT and CDR2 YYREEE (reference sequence). V dropped 4 bases and J dropped 2 bases, with 3 bases sitting between them. As DNA, the CDR3 is TGTGCCAGCAGCGGAAACTATGGCTACACCTTC. It specifies CASSGNYGYTF.

The chain joins TRBV4-2 to TRBJ2-7; D tentatively reads TRBD1 or TRBD2 (6 bases each). The CDR3 length is 16 residues. Germline CDR1 is LGHNA and CDR2 is YNFKEQ. Trimming pared 1 base from V and 3 bases from J, leaving 16 bases between. The CDR3 spells CASSQAGAQGSYEQYF. The CDR3 DNA follows: TGTGCCAGCAGCCAAGCGGGGGCCCAGGGCAGCTACGAGCAGTACTTC.

The chain employs TRBV7-2 and TRBJ2-7, with 9 bases fitting TRBD1. The CDR3 contains 13 residues. V shed 5 bases, J shed 3 bases, and the junction held 2 bases outside the gene matches. Germline CDR1 is SGHTA and CDR2 is FQGNSA. The CDR3 loop reads CASSADRGYEQYF. The CDR3 DNA follows: TGTGCCAGCAGCGCGGACAGGGGCTACGAGCAGTACTTC.

The rearrangement links TRBV7-3 to TRBJ2-2, with 8 bases identical to TRBD1. CDR1 SGHTA and CDR2 FQGTGA come from the germline V gene. Trimming took 5 bases from V and 1 from J; bases not matched to a gene: 3. CDR3 length: 15 amino acids. The CDR3 here is CASSPGTGNTGELFF. For the CDR3, the DNA is TGTGCCAGCAGCCCCGGGACAGGGAACACCGGGGAGCTGTTTTTT.

The count of this clone is one. As DNA, the CDR3 is TGCAGCGTTTCCGGGACTAGCGGGAGAAGGACCTACTACGAGCAGTACTTC. Translating gives CSVSGTSGRRTYYEQYF. V gene TRBV29-1 combines with J gene TRBJ2-7, with 14 positions matching TRBD2. Germline V gene sequence: CDR1 SQVTM, CDR2 ANQGSEA. The CDR3 sequence is 17 residues long. The V gene end was trimmed by 5 bases and the J gene end by 3 bases; junction bases not matched to a gene: 12.

The chain carries TRBV5-1 and TRBJ2-7, with D perhaps matching TRBD2 (6 bases). Germline loops: CDR1 SGHRS, CDR2 YFSETQ. V dropped 4 bases and J dropped 4 bases, with 18 bases sitting between them. The CDR3 length is 15 residues. CDR3 sequence reads: CASSPQGGGEYEQYF. In DNA, the CDR3 is TGCGCCAGCAGCCCCCAGGGAGGAGGGGAGTACGAGCAGTACTTC.

This chain uses TRBV7-9 with TRBJ2-5; TRBD2 agrees at 9 bases. Germline-derived CDR1 and CDR2 are SEHNR and FQNEAQ (reference sequence). The ends lost 4 bases at V and 0 bases at J; junction bases unmatched: 6. This CDR3 has 16 amino acids. As DNA, the CDR3 is TGTGCCAGCAGCTCCCGGGCTAGCGGGAACCAAGAGACCCAGTACTTC. Its translation is CASSSRASGNQETQYF.

In its sample, this clone was seen a few times. The gene calls are TRBV15 and TRBJ1-5; D remains ambiguous. V lost 10 bases and J lost 12, with 7 bases in between. The germline CDR1 and CDR2 sequences are LNHNV and YYDKDF (reference sequence). CDR3 length equals 8 residues. The CDR3 sequence is CARKGQHF. The CDR3 nucleotides are TGTGCCAGGAAGGGCCAGCATTTT. Combining the CDR3 with reference TRBV15 and TRBJ1-5 gives the whole variable domain DAMVIQNPRYQVTQFGKPVTLSCSQTLNHNVMYWYQQKSSQAPKLLFHYYDKDFNNEADTPDNFQSRRPNTSFCFLDIRSPGLGDTAMYLCARKGQHFGDGTRLSIL.

This sequence joins TRBV6-2 or TRBV6-3 and TRBJ1-5, with D maybe TRBD1 (6 bases). Trimming cost V 3 bases and J 1 base, with 13 bases left between them. The CDR3 totals 16 residues. Germline assignment: CDR1 MNHEY and CDR2 SVGEGT. In DNA, the CDR3 is TGTGCCAGCAGTTATAACAGGGAGGCGAGCAATCAGCCCCAGCATTTT. This codes for CASSYNREASNQPQHF.

The chain links TRBV24-1 to TRBJ2-2; possibly TRBD1 for D (6 bases). The germline CDR1 and CDR2 sequences are KGHDR and SFDVKD. Deletions cut 3 bases from V and 1 base from J, with 11 bases between. This CDR3 spans 16 amino acids. CDR3 sequence: CATSDRDKGNTGELFF. DNA for the CDR3: TGTGCCACCAGTGATCGGGACAAAGGGAACACCGGGGAGCTGTTTTTT.

This sequence joins TRBV25-1 and TRBJ2-5; no definite D call. Germline CDR1 MGHDK, CDR2 SYGVNS. CDR3 length: 11 residues. V was pared by 1 base and J by 7 bases, with 4 bases between. This CDR3 reads CASSEWGTQYF. CDR3 in DNA: TGTGCCAGCAGTGAATGGGGGACCCAGTACTTC.

V is TRBV6-6 and J is TRBJ2-7; 7 bases match TRBD2. The CDR3 extends over 15 amino acids. Looked up from germline, CDR1 is MNHNY and CDR2 is SVGAGI (reference sequence). Trimming took 6 bases from V and 3 from J; bases not matched to a gene: 11. The CDR3 DNA follows: TGTGCCAGCAGCTATCTAGCGGAGAGGCGCTACGAGCAGTACTTC. Translation: CASSYLAERRYEQYF.

The rearrangement links TRBV18 to TRBJ2-7; 10 bases agree with TRBD1. With V trimmed by 6 bases and J by 5 bases, 10 bases remained unmatched. Germline V gene data show CDR1 as KGHSH and CDR2 as LQKENI. CDR3 size: 15 residues. CDR3 nucleotide sequence: TGTGCCAGCTCGACCCGGACAGGGGGAATCAACGAGCAGTACTTC. Its translation is CASSTRTGGINEQYF.

V gene TRBV6-5 combines with J gene TRBJ2-1, with 7 bases matching TRBD2. CDR3 length equals 14 residues. Germline assignment: CDR1 MNHEY and CDR2 SVGAGI. V trimming: 8 bases; J trimming: 5 bases; junction bases outside the gene matches: 9. CDR3 loop: CASLGGTNHNEQFF. CDR3 DNA sequence: TGTGCCAGCCTCGGGGGGACTAACCACAATGAGCAGTTCTTC.

V and J are TRBV7-9 and TRBJ2-2; D call uncertain. The CDR3 loop spans 12 amino acids. Germline V lookup: CDR1 SEHNR, CDR2 FQNEAQ (reference sequence). With 6 bases removed from V and 6 bases from J, the gap between germline ends came to 8 bases. As DNA, the CDR3 is TGTGCCAGCAGTTCTGTGGCCGGGGAGCTGTTTTTT. This sequence encodes CASSSVAGELFF.

In DNA, the CDR3 is TGTGCCTCAAGGGAAGGGAAAGGCAATGAGCAGTTCTTC. This encodes CASREGKGNEQFF. This chain joins TRBV10-3 and TRBJ2-1, with no clear D. There are 13 residues in the CDR3. Germline assignment: CDR1 ENHRY and CDR2 SYGVKD. Trimming left V 11 bases short and J 6 bases short, with 17 bases between.

The chain joins TRBV11-2 to TRBJ2-7; D ambiguous. Between the trimmed V and J ends, which lost 0 bases and 3 bases, there was a span of 15 bases. The CDR3 sequence is 16 residues long. Germline V gene data show CDR1 as SGHAT and CDR2 as FQNNGV. The CDR3 DNA is TGTGCCAGCAGCTTAGAAAGTAGGCTAGAATACTACGAGCAGTACTTC. It codes for CASSLESRLEYYEQYF.

This clone was counted a few times. The chain has TRBV3-1 (or the pseudogene TRBV3-2) and TRBJ1-1, with unresolved D. The CDR3 length is 12 residues. Germline CDR1 reads LGHDT; CDR2 reads YNNKEL (reference sequence). V lost 5 bases and J lost 3, with 7 bases in between. In DNA form, the CDR3 reads TGTGCCAGCAGCGACGGTCACACTGAAGCTTTCTTT. It yields the protein CASSDGHTEAFF.

This clone was seen more than once but under ten times. The V call is TRBV3-1 (or the pseudogene TRBV3-2), the J call TRBJ2-1, with D unresolved. This CDR3 spans 12 amino acids. Trimming took off 3 bases at V and 4 bases at J, with 4 bases between the two ends. CDR1 is LGHDT and CDR2 is YNNKEL in the germline V gene (reference sequence). This CDR3 reads CASSHQYNEQFF. CDR3 nucleotides: TGTGCCAGCAGCCATCAATACAATGAGCAGTTCTTC.

Concerning this clone: Additional DNA sequences in this sample encode the identical CDR3. The chain employs TRBV7-2 and TRBJ2-2, with 8 positions matching TRBD1. There are 17 residues in the CDR3. Germline-derived CDR1 and CDR2 are SGHTA and FQGNSA. Trimming took 4 bases from V and 4 from J; bases not matched to a gene: 11. Here the CDR3 DNA reads TGTGCCAGCAGCTCGACCCCAGACAGGGGTGTCACCGGGGAGCTGTTTTTT. This encodes CASSSTPDRGVTGELFF.

DNA of the CDR3: TGTGCCGGACAACAGGGGGGGATTAATTCACCCCTCCACTTT. It translates to CAGQQGGINSPLHF. This rearrangement joins TRBV28 to TRBJ1-6; 8 bases are a match to TRBD1. The V and J ends lost 11 bases and 6 bases, in that order; junction bases with no gene match: 9. CDR1 is MDHEN and CDR2 is SYDVKM in the germline V gene. The CDR3 covers 14 residues.

This chain joins TRBV5-8 and TRBJ2-5; weak D call: TRBD2 (6 bases). The CDR3 is 14 residues long. V was cut by 2 bases and J by 2 bases, with 10 bases left in between. CDR1 and CDR2 (germline): SGHTS, YDEGEE. The CDR3 spells CASSLRGVQETQYF. In DNA, the CDR3 is TGTGCCAGCAGCTTACGCGGGGTGCAAGAGACCCAGTACTTC.

V usage is TRBV5-4 and J usage is TRBJ1-2, with a weak D call TRBD1 (5 bases). Germline CDR1 SGHNT, CDR2 YYREEE (reference sequence). The V end was cut by 0 bases, the J end by 7 bases, with 10 bases between. This CDR3 is 13 amino acids long. The CDR3 loop is CASSLAREGGYTF. Written as DNA, the CDR3 is TGTGCCAGCAGCTTGGCCAGGGAGGGTGGCTACACCTTC.

This chain connects TRBV11-3 to TRBJ2-2, with 7 positions matching TRBD2. CDR3 length: 13 residues. After removal of 4 bases from V and 7 bases from J, the junction contained 3 bases not matched to a gene. Germline CDR1 and CDR2: SGHNT and YENEEA. The DNA for the CDR3 is TGTGCCAGCAGCTGGGGAGGGGACGGGGAGCTGTTTTTT. Its protein product is CASSWGGDGELFF.

The gene calls are TRBV25-1 and TRBJ2-7; D is ambiguous. The germline CDR1 and CDR2 sequences are MGHDK and SYGVNS. The CDR3 extends over 13 amino acids. Trimming shortened V by 2 bases and J by 3 bases, and 8 bases separated the two germline ends. The CDR3 nucleotides read TGTGCCAGCAGTGAAAATGAAGTCTACGAGCAGTACTTC. Amino acid sequence: CASSENEVYEQYF.

The V call is TRBV2, the J call TRBJ2-6; 7 bases agree with TRBD1. In germline, CDR1 is SNHLY, CDR2 FYNNEI. J lost 2 bases, V lost 5 bases, and 6 bases had no gene match. The CDR3 consists of 16 residues. CDR3 coding DNA: TGTGCCAGCAGTCGACAGGGTCCTCCTGGGGCCAACGTCCTGACTTTC. Protein: CASSRQGPPGANVLTF.

The rearrangement joins TRBV2 to TRBJ2-7, with a tentative D call TRBD2 (6 bases). Looked up from germline, CDR1 is SNHLY and CDR2 is FYNNEI. The CDR3 is 16 amino acids. The V gene lost 6 bases and the J gene lost 0 bases, with 18 bases spanning the gap. CDR3 sequence reads: CASSLVGREGSYEQYF. CDR3 bases: TGTGCCAGCAGCCTCGTGGGGCGGGAAGGCTCCTACGAGCAGTACTTC.

This clone has only a few counts. The gene calls are TRBV19 and TRBJ2-7; the match to TRBD1 covers 9 bases. The CDR3 has 16 amino acids. V trimming: 5 bases; J trimming: 1 base; junction bases outside the gene matches: 9. From germline, CDR1 is LNHDA and CDR2 SQIVND (reference sequence). In nucleotides, the CDR3 is TGTGCCAGTAGTCGCCACGGACAGGGGACTTCCTACGAGCAGTACTTC. This encodes CASSRHGQGTSYEQYF.

The chain is built from TRBV30 and TRBJ2-7; 10 positions match TRBD1. V lost 0 bases to trimming and J lost 4 bases; unmatched junction nucleotides: 3. Germline V lookup: CDR1 GTSNPN, CDR2 SVGIG (reference sequence). This CDR3 is 14 amino acids long. CDR3 nucleotides: TGTGCCTGGAGTGTCGGGACAGGGGAATACGAGCAGTACTTC. Residues: CAWSVGTGEYEQYF.